This note documents a single T cell receptor (beta chain) sequence. TCRdb itself ran the 5' RACE reads through MiXCR, one entry per CDR3 protein. The sample has about 61,000 distinct CDR3 sequences; almost 30% are singletons. CDR1 MNHNY and CDR2 SVGAGI come from the germline V gene (reference sequence). The CDR3 has 14 residues. Deletions cut 6 bases from V and 6 bases from J, with 18 bases between. The sample taken for sequencing was tumor-infiltrating naive CD4+ T cells sorted from the breast tumor. The sample's subset: naive CD4+ T cells, CD4+CD45RA+CD25-. This TCR was sampled from a female donor with breast cancer. V and J are TRBV6-6 and TRBJ2-7, with D perhaps assigned TRBD1 or TRBD2 (5 bases each). The CDR3 bases are TGTGCCAGCAGCCTCGGGACGGCCAAGAGCGAGCAGTACTTC. The encoded protein is CASSLGTAKSEQYF.